One sample yielded the 32 T cell receptor beta chains listed below, sequenced in a study of low-dose radiotherapy and immunotherapy resistance in tumors. The sample's time point: after trial treatment. Regarding treatment: LDRT plus nivolumab, ipilimumab, low-dose cyclophosphamide and aspirin (RACIN trial). With TRAV- and TRBV-specific primers, first-strand cDNA was made, covering the alpha and beta chains. Over approximately 20 PCR cycles, TCRs were amplified from a constant-region primer and V-primer adapter. One entry per CDR3 protein results from TCRdb running MiXCR on the reads. The sample lists around 84,000 distinct CDR3 sequences, around 17% seen once, with less than 1.5% in the top ten. The specimen comprised PBMCs, sampled after low-dose radiotherapy plus immunotherapy. The receptors were gathered from a male donor with prostate cancer.

This clonotype showed up many times. V is TRBV5-5 and J is TRBJ2-7; 15 positions match TRBD2. The V gene end was trimmed by 4 bases and the J gene end by 6 bases; junction bases not matched to a gene: 5. CDR3 length: 15 amino acids. The germline V gene has CDR1 SGHKS and CDR2 YYEKEE (reference sequence). CDR3 in DNA: TGTGCCAGCAGCCCAGGACTAGCGGGAGGGCCCGAGCAGTACTTC. The encoded protein is CASSPGLAGGPEQYF.

At least ten counts were recorded for this clonotype. The chain couples TRBV28 to TRBJ2-1; 7 nucleotides agree with TRBD2. Looked up from germline, CDR1 is MDHEN and CDR2 is SYDVKM. Unmatched junction bases numbered 2, after V lost 3 bases and J lost 3 bases. The CDR3 runs to 14 residues. The CDR3 DNA reads as TGTGCCAGCAGTTTGCCTAGCGGCTACAATGAGCAGTTCTTC. It specifies CASSLPSGYNEQFF.

This clonotype has ten or more counts. The chain joins TRBV29-1 to TRBJ1-5, with D possibly being TRBD1 (5 bases). This CDR3 contains 13 residues. Per the germline V gene, CDR1 is SQVTM and CDR2 is ANQGSEA. V lost 5 bases to trimming and J lost 2 bases, with 10 bases between them. For the CDR3, the DNA is TGCAGCGTTCAAGGGGTCGGCAATCAGCCCCAGCATTTT. Translated, it gives CSVQGVGNQPQHF.

This clonotype appeared many times. V gene TRBV6-2 or TRBV6-3 combines with J gene TRBJ2-7, with 7 bases identical to TRBD1. From germline, CDR1 is MNHEY and CDR2 SVGEGT. The CDR3 consists of 15 residues. With 7 bases clipped from V and 2 bases from J, the junction kept 11 bases outside the gene matches. The DNA of the CDR3 is TGTGCCAGCACCATCACGACAGGGATCACCTACGAGCAGTACTTC. The encoded protein is CASTITTGITYEQYF.

This clonotype was seen at least ten times. This sequence joins TRBV19 and TRBJ2-1; tentative D call: TRBD2 (7 bases). This CDR3 spans 16 amino acids. The germline gives CDR1 LNHDA, CDR2 SQIVND (reference sequence). V was trimmed by 1 base and J by 7 bases, leaving 17 bases between them. The CDR3 spells CASSIAQGGGINEQFF. The CDR3 coding sequence is TGTGCCAGTAGTATAGCCCAAGGGGGAGGGATAAATGAGCAGTTCTTC. Full variable domain (remainder filled in from reference TRBV19 and TRBJ2-1): DGGITQSPKYLFRKEGQNVTLSCEQNLNHDAMYWYRQDPGQGLRLIYYSQIVNDFQKGDIAEGYSVSREKKESFPLTVTSAQKNPTAFYLCASSIAQGGGINEQFFGPGTRLTVL.

The chain joins TRBV5-8 to TRBJ1-1, with D uncertain. Germline V gene lookup returns CDR1 SGHTS and CDR2 YDEGEE. The CDR3 loop spans 14 amino acids. V shed 6 bases and J shed 5 bases, with 17 bases lying between them. As DNA, the CDR3 is TGTGCCAGCACCATCACCTGGGGAGGGACTGAAGCTTTCTTT. The encoded protein is CASTITWGGTEAFF. Filled out from reference TRBV5-8 and TRBJ1-1, the complete variable domain reads EAGVTQSPTHLIKTRGQQATLRCSPISGHTSVYWYQQALGLGLQFLLWYDEGEERNRGNFPPRFSGRQFPNYSSELNVNALELEDSALYLCASTITWGGTEAFFGQGTRLTVV.

To note about this clonotype: This sequence is one base from a far larger clone and is likely a read error. The chain carries TRBV18 and TRBJ2-1; 8 nucleotides agree with TRBD1. This CDR3 spans 14 amino acids. The germline CDR1 and CDR2 sequences are KGHSH and LQKENI. With 2 bases clipped from V and 10 bases from J, the junction kept 7 bases outside the gene matches. Here the CDR3 reads CASSPSQGAGEQFF. CDR3 DNA sequence: TGTGCCAGCTCACCATCCCAGGGGGCTGGCGAGCAGTTCTTC.

Many counts were recorded for this clonotype. The chain links TRBV2 to TRBJ2-3, with 9 bases identical to TRBD1. This CDR3 is 17 amino acids long. Germline CDR1 is SNHLY and CDR2 is FYNNEI. Unmatched junction bases numbered 12, after V lost 6 bases and J lost 2 bases. Here the CDR3 reads CASSFPDRGPFTDTQYF. The CDR3 region has the DNA TGTGCCAGCAGCTTTCCGGACAGGGGCCCTTTCACAGATACGCAGTATTTT.

This clonotype was found once. Since a far larger clone is one base different, this is likely a read error. The V and J genes are TRBV13 and TRBJ2-7; 7 bases are shared with TRBD1. Germline V CDR1 and CDR2: PRHDT, FYEKMQ (reference sequence). With V trimmed by 5 bases and J by 6 bases, 13 bases remained unmatched. This CDR3 spans 15 amino acids. This chain's CDR3 is CASSHQNLTGSEQYF. CDR3 bases: TGTGCCAGCAGCCACCAGAACCTGACAGGGTCCGAGCAGTACTTC.

This clonotype was recorded many times. V and J are TRBV30 and TRBJ1-2; maybe TRBD1 (5 bases). V was trimmed by 4 bases and J by 8 bases, leaving 23 bases between them. The length of the CDR3 is 15 residues. The germline CDR1 and CDR2 sequences are GTSNPN and SVGIG (reference sequence). In DNA form, the CDR3 reads TGTGCCTGGATTCTGCAGGGAAGTTATTCGCGAGGCTACACCTTC. Translated, it gives CAWILQGSYSRGYTF.

This clonotype came up many times. The gene calls are TRBV12-3 or TRBV12-4 and TRBJ1-2; D call uncertain. V was clipped by 3 bases and J by 4 bases, with 9 bases between them. The CDR3 runs to 13 residues. Here the CDR3 reads CASSLGSTYGYTF. DNA for the CDR3: TGTGCCAGCAGTTTGGGTTCCACCTATGGCTACACCTTC.

This clonotype was found many times. The V call is TRBV28, the J call TRBJ2-7, with 7 bases aligning to TRBD2. The V segment lost 4 bases and the J segment 5 bases; nucleotides outside the gene matches: 8. The CDR3 contains 14 residues. Germline CDR1 is MDHEN and CDR2 is SYDVKM. The CDR3 loop reads CASSWGGRGDEQYF. The CDR3 DNA follows: TGTGCCAGCAGTTGGGGGGGACGTGGGGACGAGCAGTACTTC.

This clonotype was seen a handful of times. The V and J genes are TRBV20-1 and TRBJ1-1, with 7 bases fitting TRBD1. This CDR3 spans 17 amino acids. After removal of 2 bases from V and 0 bases from J, the junction contained 12 bases not matched to a gene. From germline, CDR1 is DFQATT and CDR2 SNEGSKA (reference sequence). The CDR3 loop reads CSARRDSSTRLNTEAFF. CDR3 nucleotides: TGCAGTGCTAGAAGGGACAGCTCGACCAGACTGAACACTGAAGCTTTCTTT.

This clonotype occurred many times. V and J are TRBV19 and TRBJ2-1; 7 bases agree with TRBD1. The CDR3 runs 13 residues. Germline values: CDR1 LNHDA, CDR2 SQIVND (reference sequence). Germline trimming cut 7 bases from V and 3 bases from J; bases unmatched to any gene: 3. The CDR3 DNA reads TGTGCCAGTAACGCAGGGGGCTACAATGAGCAGTTCTTC. This codes for CASNAGGYNEQFF.

In its sample, this clonotype was seen many times. The gene calls are TRBV6-2 or TRBV6-3 and TRBJ2-2; TRBD1 is a possible D gene (6 bases). Germline loops: CDR1 MNHEY, CDR2 SVGEGT. The CDR3 totals 17 residues. The germline V and J ends were trimmed by 11 bases and 0 bases, with 22 bases remaining between them. The CDR3 nucleotides are TGTGCCCCTAGTGGGCCCCTCCGGACAGCGAACACCGGGGAGCTGTTTTTT. It encodes CAPSGPLRTANTGELFF.

This clonotype has ten or more counts. V usage is TRBV4-1 and J usage is TRBJ2-5; possibly TRBD1 or TRBD2 for D (5 bases each). The V gene's germline CDR1 is MGHRA and CDR2 YSYEKL. The CDR3 sequence is 14 residues long. Trimming took off 1 base at V and 2 bases at J, with 8 bases between the two ends. CDR3 in amino acids: CASSQGDGQETQYF. DNA of the CDR3: TGCGCCAGCAGCCAAGGGGACGGGCAAGAGACCCAGTACTTC.

The chain has TRBV5-1 and TRBJ1-5, with TRBD1 matching over 7 bases. This CDR3 contains 14 residues. After removal of 4 bases from V and 5 bases from J, the junction contained 6 bases not matched to a gene. Germline CDR1 reads SGHRS; CDR2 reads YFSETQ. For the CDR3, the DNA is TGCGCCAGCAGCACAGGGACAGCAGATCAGCCCCAGCATTTT. Protein sequence: CASSTGTADQPQHF. Variable domain in full (rest from reference TRBV5-1 and TRBJ1-5): KAGVTQTPRYLIKTRGQQVTLSCSPISGHRSVSWYQQTPGQGLQFLFEYFSETQRNKGNFPGRFSGRQFSNSRSEMNVSTLELGDSALYLCASSTGTADQPQHFGDGTRLSIL.

This clonotype has at least ten counts. The chain is built from TRBV6-2 or TRBV6-3 and TRBJ1-1, with 9 nucleotides matching TRBD1. Germline trimming cut 7 bases from V and 5 bases from J; bases unmatched to any gene: 8. CDR1 MNHEY and CDR2 SVGEGT come from the germline V gene. The CDR3 is made up of 14 amino acids. CDR3 in amino acids: CASKRQGERTEAFF. The DNA of the CDR3 is TGTGCCAGCAAGAGACAGGGGGAGAGGACTGAAGCTTTCTTT.

The V gene is TRBV5-1, the J gene TRBJ2-2, with D perhaps matching TRBD1 (6 bases). The CDR3 covers 15 residues. V shed 3 bases and J shed 3 bases, with 12 bases lying between them. CDR1 and CDR2 from the germline V gene are SGHRS and YFSETQ. The CDR3: CASSSQGLDTGELFF. DNA for the CDR3: TGCGCCAGCAGCTCCCAGGGGCTAGACACCGGGGAGCTGTTTTTT. The full variable domain, with the rest looked up from reference TRBV5-1 and TRBJ2-2, is KAGVTQTPRYLIKTRGQQVTLSCSPISGHRSVSWYQQTPGQGLQFLFEYFSETQRNKGNFPGRFSGRQFSNSRSEMNVSTLELGDSALYLCASSSQGLDTGELFFGEGSRLTVL.

This clonotype was observed at least ten times. V gene TRBV29-1 combines with J gene TRBJ2-7; 9 positions agree with TRBD1. In germline, CDR1 is SQVTM, CDR2 ANQGSEA. Losses at the gene ends were 2 bases for V and 6 bases for J; bases not matched to a gene: 5. CDR3 length: 13 residues. CDR3 residues: CSVELGQGAEQYF. CDR3 coding DNA: TGCAGCGTTGAATTGGGACAGGGAGCCGAGCAGTACTTC.

This clonotype has at least ten counts. V usage is TRBV7-2 and J usage is TRBJ2-3; 10 bases align to TRBD2. In germline, CDR1 is SGHTA, CDR2 FQGNSA. Trimming at V came to 3 bases and at J to 2 bases, leaving 2 bases not matched to a gene. The CDR3 contains 15 residues. In nucleotides, the CDR3 is TGTGCCAGCAGCTTGACTAGCGGGTTCACAGATACGCAGTATTTT. Translating it yields CASSLTSGFTDTQYF.

This clonotype was recorded at least ten times. The V gene is TRBV6-8, the J gene TRBJ2-1, with TRBD1 identical over 8 bases. CDR1 and CDR2 from the germline V gene are MNHGY and SAAAGT. This CDR3 has 17 residues. V trimming: 2 bases; J trimming: 8 bases; junction bases outside the gene matches: 14. This CDR3 is CASSYGSGQGVLDEQFF. Here the CDR3 DNA reads TGTGCCAGCAGTTACGGCAGTGGACAGGGTGTTTTGGATGAGCAGTTCTTC.

This clonotype was observed many times. The chain employs TRBV6-2 or TRBV6-3 and TRBJ2-7, with D unclear. Germline V gene sequence: CDR1 MNHEY, CDR2 SVGEGT. The CDR3 covers 12 residues. V was clipped by 7 bases and J by 2 bases, with 9 bases between them. In nucleotides, the CDR3 is TGTGCCAGCAACGGCCTCACCTACGAGCAGTACTTC. It translates to CASNGLTYEQYF.

This clonotype was counted at least ten times. At one end the junction does not follow the germline gene, possibly because of a read error. This chain joins TRBV18 and TRBJ2-2; perhaps TRBD1 as D (6 bases). CDR3 length equals 14 residues. Germline V gives CDR1 KGHSH, CDR2 LQKENI. The CDR3 protein is CASSPQGDTGELFF. CDR3 sequence (DNA): TGCGCCAGCAGCCCACAGGGAGATACCGGGGAGCTGTTTTTT.

This clonotype was found many times. This chain uses TRBV5-1 with TRBJ2-1; 11 bases are a match to TRBD2. V was pared by 1 base and J by 5 bases, with 2 bases of the junction left unmatched. Germline CDR1 and CDR2: SGHRS and YFSETQ. The CDR3 has 15 amino acids. The CDR3 region is CASSLIAGGDNEQFF. The CDR3 DNA reads TGCGCCAGCAGCTTGATAGCGGGAGGGGACAATGAGCAGTTCTTC.

This clonotype was recorded many times. The V call is TRBV7-2, the J call TRBJ2-7; no clear D gene. Germline values: CDR1 SGHTA, CDR2 FQGNSA. This CDR3 is built from 12 residues. Trimming removed 1 base at V and 12 bases at J, with 13 bases between. The CDR3 sequence: CASSLEVSSPYF. CDR3 DNA: TGTGCCAGCAGCTTAGAGGTCTCTTCCCCGTACTTC.

Ten or more counts support this clonotype. V usage is TRBV4-1 and J usage is TRBJ1-2; D perhaps matches TRBD1 (6 bases). Germline CDR1 is MGHRA and CDR2 is YSYEKL. V shed 1 base and J shed 2 bases, with 8 bases lying between them. The CDR3 consists of 14 residues. The CDR3 spells CASSQGGLNYGYTF. The CDR3 bases are TGCGCCAGCAGCCAAGGGGGGCTCAACTATGGCTACACCTTC.

This clonotype was observed at least ten times. The chain uses TRBV4-2 and TRBJ2-1; the match to TRBD1 covers 11 bases. From germline, CDR1 is LGHNA and CDR2 YNFKEQ. Trimming took 4 bases from V and 3 from J; bases not matched to a gene: 5. CDR3 length: 16 residues. CDR3 sequence (DNA): TGTGCCAGCAGCCTAGAGGGACAGGGGGGCTACAATGAGCAGTTCTTC. Protein product: CASSLEGQGGYNEQFF.

This clonotype was seen many times. The chain has TRBV7-2 and TRBJ2-1; the D gene is possibly TRBD2 (6 bases). The CDR3 covers 16 residues. The V gene's germline CDR1 is SGHTA and CDR2 FQGNSA. The ends were cut back, 1 base at V and 2 bases at J, with 12 bases in the middle. The CDR3 DNA follows: TGTGCCAGCAGCTTAGTTACTAGCTTCCCCTACAATGAGCAGTTCTTC. Translating it yields CASSLVTSFPYNEQFF.

This clonotype has just one count. The gene calls are TRBV28 and TRBJ2-1; maybe TRBD2 (6 bases). The germline V and J ends were trimmed by 7 bases and 0 bases, with 19 bases remaining between them. The germline CDR1 and CDR2 sequences are MDHEN and SYDVKM. This CDR3 is built from 17 residues. The chain's CDR3 is CASTGAGSIDSYNEQFF. CDR3 bases: TGTGCCAGCACTGGAGCGGGTTCTATAGACTCCTACAATGAGCAGTTCTTC.

This chain joins TRBV5-5 and TRBJ2-1; D call uncertain. The CDR3 is made up of 15 amino acids. Germline V gene sequence: CDR1 SGHKS, CDR2 YYEKEE (reference sequence). Trimming pared 2 bases from V and 0 bases from J, leaving 9 bases between. CDR3 region: CASSLNSNSYNEQFF. The CDR3 bases are TGTGCCAGCAGCTTAAACAGCAACTCCTACAATGAGCAGTTCTTC.

This clonotype came up many times. The chain uses TRBV28 and TRBJ2-7, with TRBD2 matching over 9 bases. Germline V gene data show CDR1 as MDHEN and CDR2 as SYDVKM. This CDR3 is 15 amino acids long. J gave up 6 bases and V 8 bases, and 14 bases lay outside the gene matches. The CDR3, as DNA: TGTGCCAGCCGCCGGGATAGCGGGAGTGGTCGCGAGCAGTACTTC. Translation: CASRRDSGSGREQYF.